The present T cell receptor beta chain was sequenced within a study of memory CD4+ T cells and cytomegalovirus serostatus. CDR3 length equals 16 residues. Germline CDR1 SEHNR, CDR2 FQNEAQ (reference sequence). V lost 5 bases and J 3 bases, leaving 16 bases between the germline ends. The sort gate was single viable CD3+CD4+CD8-CD45RO+ cells for memory CD4+ T cells. Authors' analysis steps: After removing out-of-frame reads, 2 million to 2.5 million distinct TCRbeta sequences remained. Repertoires were generated with immunoSEQ multiplex PCR, while TCRdb's copy carries only in-frame clones and drops some. V and J calls and clone size are given by that table; D and trimming were obtained from the DNA. The sample lists some 59,000 clones, roughly 80% occurring once.

The genes are TRBV7-9 and TRBJ2-2; D may match TRBD1 or TRBD2 (6 bases each). This sequence originates from an adult in good health and CMV-seronegative. Sequencing was carried out using memory CD4+ T cells from blood. CDR3 DNA: TGTGCCAGCAGCCCTGGCCGGGGGCTTGACACCGGGGAGCTGTTTTTT. Its protein product is CASSPGRGLDTGELFF.